Listed here are 21 T cell receptor beta chains from one sample, sequenced in a study of cytotoxic CD8 clonotypes in ibrutinib-treated CLL. The repertoire was sequenced with immunoSEQ multiplex PCR; TCRdb's copy has only in-frame clones and lacks some. The data contain 75,000 to 80,000 clones, roughly 85% of them seen just once; the ten biggest clones take up roughly 35%. This specimen consisted of PBMCs, obtained after 24 months of ibrutinib treatment. These receptors were obtained from a human donor with chronic lymphocytic leukemia.

Comment on this clone: Other nucleotide sequences from this sample produce the same CDR3. This chain connects TRBV6-6 to TRBJ2-2; D possibly corresponds to TRBD2 (5 bases). The CDR3 is 13 amino acids. Germline V gene data show CDR1 as MNHNY and CDR2 as SVGAGI (reference sequence). V shed 2 bases and J shed 5 bases, with 6 bases lying between them. CDR3 protein: CASSYEGTGELFF. The CDR3 nucleotides read TGTGCCAGCAGTTACGAGGGTACCGGGGAGCTGTTTTTT.

This rearrangement joins TRBV30 to TRBJ1-1; D gene unclear. This CDR3 has 13 amino acids. The V gene's germline CDR1 is GTSNPN and CDR2 SVGIG (reference sequence). V shed 0 bases and J shed 1 base, with 6 bases lying between them. CDR3 residues: CAWSVQRNTEAFF. The CDR3 region has the DNA TGTGCCTGGAGTGTACAGAGGAACACTGAAGCTTTCTTT. Full variable domain (outside the CDR3, taken from reference TRBV30 and TRBJ1-1): SQTIHQWPATLVQPVGSPLSLECTVEGTSNPNLYWYRQAAGRGLQLLFYSVGIGQISSEVPQNLSASRPQDRQFILSSKKLLLSDSGFYLCAWSVQRNTEAFFGQGTRLTVV.

This chain joins TRBV5-1 and TRBJ1-1; 10 bases map to TRBD1. CDR3 length: 13 amino acids. V lost 0 bases to trimming and J lost 7 bases; unmatched junction nucleotides: 0. In germline, CDR1 is SGHRS, CDR2 YFSETQ. This CDR3 reads CASSLGDRGEAFF. CDR3 nucleotide sequence: TGCGCCAGCAGCTTGGGGGACAGGGGTGAAGCTTTCTTT.

In its sample, this clone was seen once. The chain recombines TRBV18 with TRBJ2-1, with D uncertain. V was shortened by 0 bases and J by 4 bases, with 7 bases between the two germline ends. The germline gives CDR1 KGHSH, CDR2 LQKENI. CDR3 length equals 14 residues. In DNA form, the CDR3 reads TGTGCCAGCTCACCACCGGCACTATACAATGAGCAGTTCTTC. Translation gives CASSPPALYNEQFF.

This clone was found once. The CDR3 loop reads CASKVRERDGELFF. In DNA form, the CDR3 reads TGTGCCAGCAAGGTGCGGGAGAGGGACGGGGAGCTGTTTTTT. The chain carries TRBV7-9 and TRBJ2-2; 7 nucleotides agree with TRBD2. The CDR3 is 14 residues long. J lost 7 bases, V lost 7 bases, and 9 bases had no gene match. Germline V gives CDR1 SEHNR, CDR2 FQNEAQ (reference sequence).

This clone was recorded once. The chain joins TRBV6-6 to TRBJ2-7; 9 nucleotides align to TRBD2. Germline CDR1 MNHNY, CDR2 SVGAGI (reference sequence). With 5 bases clipped from V and 0 bases from J, the junction kept 5 bases outside the gene matches. CDR3 length: 15 amino acids. The CDR3 DNA reads TGTGCCAGCAGTCGACTAGCGGCAAGCTCCTACGAGCAGTACTTC. Translated, it gives CASSRLAASSYEQYF.

This chain joins TRBV7-2 and TRBJ2-7, with TRBD1 identical over 9 bases. The CDR3 totals 13 residues. V trimming: 4 bases; J trimming: 6 bases; junction bases outside the gene matches: 4. The germline V gene has CDR1 SGHTA and CDR2 FQGNSA. CDR3 sequence reads: CASSSYRGREQYF. The DNA of the CDR3 is TGTGCCAGCAGCTCCTACAGGGGGCGCGAGCAGTACTTC.

The chain joins TRBV28 to TRBJ2-3, with 7 positions matching TRBD2. J gave up 0 bases and V 4 bases, and 10 bases lay outside the gene matches. Germline CDR1 is MDHEN and CDR2 is SYDVKM. The CDR3 is made up of 17 amino acids. This CDR3 reads CASSSSGSGLSTDTQYF. As DNA, the CDR3 is TGTGCCAGCAGTTCCTCCGGTAGCGGGCTTAGCACAGATACGCAGTATTTT.

In this sample, this clone turned up a few times. The CDR3 nucleotides are TGTGCCAGCAGTCGTACCCAAACAGACCGCTCATGGCCCCAGCATTTT. Protein product: CASSRTQTDRSWPQHF. The chain uses TRBV27 and TRBJ1-5; D is ambiguous. CDR1 MNHEY and CDR2 SMNVEV come from the germline V gene (reference sequence). The V gene lost 5 bases and the J gene lost 9 bases, with 23 bases spanning the gap. This CDR3 has 16 residues.

This clone was seen a handful of times. The chain links TRBV5-1 to TRBJ1-2; D call uncertain. V lost 2 bases and J 3 bases, leaving 8 bases between the germline ends. The CDR3 contains 13 residues. Per germline, CDR1 SGHRS and CDR2 YFSETQ. The CDR3 spells CASSLNSDYGYTF. DNA for the CDR3: TGCGCCAGCAGCTTAAACAGTGACTATGGCTACACCTTC.

The chain links TRBV5-6 to TRBJ2-7; TRBD1 matches at 7 bases. Per the germline V gene, CDR1 is SGHDT and CDR2 is YYEEEE. Trimming took 0 bases from V and 6 from J; bases not matched to a gene: 3. The CDR3 is made up of 13 amino acids. CDR3 in amino acids: CASSLVDRAEQYF. The CDR3 DNA reads TGTGCCAGCAGCTTGGTCGACAGGGCCGAGCAGTACTTC.

The rearrangement uses TRBV7-9 and TRBJ2-7; perhaps TRBD1 as D (6 bases). V gave up 5 bases and J gave up 4 bases, with 15 bases separating them. Germline V CDR1 and CDR2: SEHNR, FQNEAQ (reference sequence). The CDR3 spans 14 residues. This CDR3 is CASSVSGGAYEQYF. As DNA, the CDR3 is TGTGCCAGCAGCGTATCTGGGGGCGCGTACGAGCAGTACTTC. The variable domain in full, with the rest retrieved from reference TRBV7-9 and TRBJ2-7, is DTGVSQNPRHKITKRGQNVTFRCDPISEHNRLYWYRQTLGQGPEFLTYFQNEAQLEKSRLLSDRFSAERPKGSFSTLEIQRTEQGDSAMYLCASSVSGGAYEQYFGPGTRLTVT.

This chain links TRBV5-1 with TRBJ1-2; no clear D. The V gene's germline CDR1 is SGHRS and CDR2 YFSETQ. The CDR3 length is 13 residues. The V gene lost 0 bases and the J gene lost 6 bases, with 9 bases spanning the gap. The CDR3 DNA reads TGCGCCAGCAGCTTGGCCAACCCGGATGGCTACACCTTC. It is translated as CASSLANPDGYTF. Supplemented by reference TRBV5-1 and TRBJ1-2, the full variable domain reads KAGVTQTPRYLIKTRGQQVTLSCSPISGHRSVSWYQQTPGQGLQFLFEYFSETQRNKGNFPGRFSGRQFSNSRSEMNVSTLELGDSALYLCASSLANPDGYTFGSGTRLTVV.

The chain uses TRBV28 and TRBJ2-1; D is possibly TRBD1 or TRBD2 (5 bases each). CDR3 length equals 15 residues. The ends were cut back, 5 bases at V and 4 bases at J, with 15 bases in the middle. Germline V lookup: CDR1 MDHEN, CDR2 SYDVKM. CDR3 in amino acids: CASSAAGTNYNEQFF. The CDR3 DNA sequence: TGTGCCAGCAGTGCCGCCGGGACCAATTACAATGAGCAGTTCTTC.

This chain joins TRBV6-5 and TRBJ1-5; 11 bases fit TRBD1. The V gene end was trimmed by 6 bases and the J gene end by 7 bases; junction bases not matched to a gene: 5. Germline V gene lookup returns CDR1 MNHEY and CDR2 SVGAGI. The CDR3 contains 14 residues. CDR3 bases: TGTGCCAGCAGCCGGACAGGGGGCGACCAGCCCCAGCATTTT. Residues: CASSRTGGDQPQHF.

The J gene is TRBJ2-1, the V gene TRBV5-3; perhaps TRBD2 as D (6 bases). TRBV5-3 is sorted into the ORF group, with uncertain function. This CDR3 region has 17 residues. V was clipped by 4 bases and J by 5 bases, with 22 bases between them. The CDR3 coding sequence is TGTGCCAGAAGCCGGCTTGGGTTTGGGACTTTAGACAATGAGCAGTTCTTC. Amino acids: CARSRLGFGTLDNEQFF.

V usage is TRBV7-9 and J usage is TRBJ1-5; D is possibly TRBD1 (6 bases). There are 14 residues in the CDR3. V shed 4 bases and J shed 3 bases, with 10 bases lying between them. Per germline, CDR1 SEHNR and CDR2 FQNEAQ (reference sequence). Here the CDR3 DNA reads TGTGCCAGCAGCTCCGGACAGCCCAATCAGCCCCAGCATTTT. It encodes CASSSGQPNQPQHF.

This chain connects TRBV6-5 to TRBJ2-7; TRBD2 agrees at 8 bases. The length of the CDR3 is 15 residues. CDR1 is MNHEY and CDR2 is SVGAGI in the germline V gene. V trimming: 6 bases; J trimming: 2 bases; junction bases outside the gene matches: 9. DNA of the CDR3: TGTGCCAGCAGGGCAGCGGGAGAATTCCCCTACGAGCAGTACTTC. Translating gives CASRAAGEFPYEQYF.

A single count supports this clone. The chain links TRBV27 to TRBJ2-7, with 9 nucleotides matching TRBD2. Germline V gene lookup returns CDR1 MNHEY and CDR2 SMNVEV (reference sequence). The junction had 9 bases not matched to a gene; V was cut back by 5 bases and J by 7 bases. This CDR3 has 14 amino acids. The CDR3 sequence: CASSNLAGSGEQYF. In DNA form, the CDR3 reads TGTGCCAGCAGTAATCTAGCGGGATCAGGTGAGCAGTACTTC.

The chain links TRBV11-2 to TRBJ2-7; D gene unclear. The CDR3 totals 13 residues. The ends were cut back, 5 bases at V and 6 bases at J, with 14 bases in the middle. The germline V gene has CDR1 SGHAT and CDR2 FQNNGV. The CDR3 loop is CASSGTGFIEQYF. The CDR3 DNA reads TGTGCCAGCAGCGGCACGGGTTTCATCGAGCAGTACTTC.

The V gene is TRBV2, the J gene TRBJ2-7, with 10 bases aligning to TRBD2. Germline trimming cut 3 bases from V and 1 base from J; bases unmatched to any gene: 9. The germline CDR1 and CDR2 sequences are SNHLY and FYNNEI. The length of the CDR3 is 17 residues. CDR3 region: CASSDGSGRIGSYEQYF. The CDR3 DNA reads TGTGCCAGCAGTGATGGTAGCGGGAGGATCGGGTCCTACGAGCAGTACTTC.